This TCR beta chain is from a study of blood T cell repertoires in COVID-19. V dropped 6 bases and J dropped 0 bases, with 6 bases sitting between them. The CDR3 consists of 13 residues. Germline V gene data show CDR1 as MDHEN and CDR2 as SYDVKM. TCRdb's table, derived via immunoSEQ multiplex PCR, lists solely in-frame clones and lacks some. The sample contains about 350,000 clones, over 85% of which appear only once. The sequence was collected from an older woman with COVID-19, enrolled during active disease. The chain is built from TRBV28 and TRBJ1-5; D gene ambiguous. Sequencing was performed on peripheral blood. The CDR3 loop is CASSTISNQPQHF. The CDR3, as DNA: TGTGCCAGCAGCACAATTAGCAATCAGCCCCAGCATTTT.